The 15 T cell receptor beta chains below come from one sample, sequenced in a study of blood T cell repertoires in COVID-19. Generated by immunoSEQ multiplex PCR, the TCRdb table keeps only in-frame clones and is missing some. The sample has some 150,000 clones; 84% are singletons. Sequencing used peripheral blood. The receptors derive from a woman in her seventies with COVID-19, enrolled during active disease.

The rearrangement uses TRBV5-4 and TRBJ1-3; no reliable D call. The CDR3 is made up of 14 amino acids. Germline lookup yields CDR1 SGHNT and CDR2 YYREEE (reference sequence). Trimming shortened V by 4 bases and J by 3 bases, and 11 bases separated the two germline ends. The CDR3 loop is CASSGEIGGNTIYF. CDR3 nucleotide sequence: TGTGCCAGCAGCGGGGAGATCGGTGGAAACACCATATATTTT.

The CDR3 reads CASSARGGAVSDTQYF. In DNA, the CDR3 is TGTGCCAGCAGCGCTAGAGGGGGGGCAGTCTCAGATACGCAGTATTTT. This rearrangement joins TRBV2 to TRBJ2-3, with a possible D match to TRBD2 (7 bases). The CDR3 is 16 amino acids. Germline V CDR1 and CDR2: SNHLY, FYNNEI. V was pared by 6 bases and J by 4 bases, with 20 bases between.

This clone was observed once. J is TRBJ2-2 and V is TRBV28, with a tentative D call TRBD2 (6 bases). Per germline, CDR1 MDHEN and CDR2 SYDVKM. This CDR3 has 17 residues. Trimming stripped 4 bases from V and 4 bases from J, with 19 bases between. The CDR3 DNA reads as TGTGCCAGCAGTTCCCGACCGGCTAGCGCAGGCACCGGGGAGCTGTTTTTT. It codes for CASSSRPASAGTGELFF.

The chain uses TRBV30 and TRBJ1-6, with D hard to call. CDR1 is GTSNPN and CDR2 is SVGIG in the germline V gene (reference sequence). The CDR3 length is 15 residues. V gave up 3 bases and J gave up 9 bases, with 18 bases separating them. The CDR3 loop is CAWRVSGNLGSPLHF. The DNA for the CDR3 is TGTGCCTGGAGAGTATCGGGGAACCTCGGTTCACCCCTCCACTTT.

The chain uses TRBV14 and TRBJ2-1; a weak D match, TRBD1 (5 bases). Germline V gene lookup returns CDR1 SGHDN and CDR2 FVKESK. Deletions cut 3 bases from V and 1 base from J, with 22 bases between. The CDR3 sequence is 19 residues long. CDR3 DNA: TGTGCCAGCAGCCATATCCGAGGTGGACAAGTAAAATCCTACAATGAGCAGTTCTTC. It specifies CASSHIRGGQVKSYNEQFF.

The chain combines TRBV29-1 with TRBJ1-1; D unresolved. CDR1 SQVTM and CDR2 ANQGSEA come from the germline V gene. The ends were cut back, 6 bases at V and 3 bases at J, with 14 bases in the middle. CDR3 length: 13 amino acids. The CDR3: CSVPVSRDTEAFF. The CDR3 DNA reads TGCAGCGTCCCGGTCTCCCGAGACACTGAAGCTTTCTTT.

This clone occurred many times. V usage is TRBV5-1 and J usage is TRBJ2-2; TRBD2 aligns across 9 bases. The V segment lost 8 bases and the J segment 5 bases; nucleotides outside the gene matches: 7. The CDR3 has 14 amino acids. The germline CDR1 and CDR2 sequences are SGHRS and YFSETQ. The CDR3 reads CASRLADDTGELFF. CDR3 DNA: TGCGCCAGTCGACTAGCGGACGATACCGGGGAGCTGTTTTTT.

The gene calls are TRBV24-1 and TRBJ1-5; no clear D. The germline gives CDR1 KGHDR, CDR2 SFDVKD. The V gene lost 5 bases and the J gene lost 6 bases, with 19 bases spanning the gap. The CDR3 loop spans 16 amino acids. CDR3 region: CATSVLAGFRGQPQHF. Written as DNA, the CDR3 is TGTGCCACCAGTGTATTAGCCGGATTTCGGGGTCAGCCCCAGCATTTT.

This clone was seen a handful of times. The CDR3 protein is CASSFKGAGNTEAFF. The DNA for the CDR3 is TGCGCCAGCAGCTTCAAGGGGGCGGGGAACACTGAAGCTTTCTTT. The V and J genes are TRBV5-1 and TRBJ1-1; 7 nucleotides match TRBD1. V trimming: 2 bases; J trimming: 1 base; junction bases outside the gene matches: 5. Germline CDR1 and CDR2: SGHRS and YFSETQ. The CDR3 is 15 residues long. Supplemented by reference TRBV5-1 and TRBJ1-1, the full variable domain reads KAGVTQTPRYLIKTRGQQVTLSCSPISGHRSVSWYQQTPGQGLQFLFEYFSETQRNKGNFPGRFSGRQFSNSRSEMNVSTLELGDSALYLCASSFKGAGNTEAFFGQGTRLTVV.

The chain uses TRBV11-2 and TRBJ1-6; the D is unclear. Germline-derived CDR1 and CDR2 are SGHAT and FQNNGV. Trimming cost V 0 bases and J 0 bases, with 12 bases left between them. CDR3 length equals 18 residues. The CDR3 DNA reads TGTGCCAGCAGCTTAGAGGGAGCAACCATCTCCTATAATTCACCCCTCCACTTT. Amino acids: CASSLEGATISYNSPLHF.

The chain combines TRBV18 with TRBJ2-4, with 8 bases matching TRBD1. This CDR3 spans 18 amino acids. Trimming took 6 bases from V and 2 from J; bases not matched to a gene: 15. Per the germline V gene, CDR1 is KGHSH and CDR2 is LQKENI. The DNA of the CDR3 is TGTGCCAGCTCGCTTTTTTCCCAGGGGGCTGTAACCAAAAACATTCAGTACTTC. Protein: CASSLFSQGAVTKNIQYF.

This sequence joins TRBV15 and TRBJ2-6, with TRBD2 as a possible D gene (5 bases). The germline V gene has CDR1 LNHNV and CDR2 YYDKDF (reference sequence). The germline V and J ends were trimmed by 1 base and 2 bases, with 6 bases remaining between them. CDR3 size: 15 residues. The CDR3 region is CATSRGRTGANVLTF. The CDR3 DNA reads TGTGCCACCAGCAGAGGGAGGACTGGGGCCAACGTCCTGACTTTC. Complete variable domain (other parts from reference TRBV15 and TRBJ2-6): DAMVIQNPRYQVTQFGKPVTLSCSQTLNHNVMYWYQQKSSQAPKLLFHYYDKDFNNEADTPDNFQSRRPNTSFCFLDIRSPGLGDTAMYLCATSRGRTGANVLTFGAGSRLTVL.

V usage is TRBV7-2 and J usage is TRBJ2-2, with TRBD1 matching 10 bases. The CDR3 runs 15 residues. In germline, CDR1 is SGHTA, CDR2 FQGNSA. After removal of 5 bases from V and 8 bases from J, the junction contained 8 bases not matched to a gene. This CDR3 reads CASSPGQGLSGELFF. Here the CDR3 DNA reads TGTGCCAGCAGCCCGGGACAGGGGTTATCTGGGGAGCTGTTTTTT.

The V gene is TRBV5-5, the J gene TRBJ1-2; TRBD1 aligns across 8 bases. V was pared by 2 bases and J by 0 bases, with 9 bases of the junction left unmatched. The CDR3 runs 17 residues. Germline CDR1 is SGHKS and CDR2 is YYEKEE (reference sequence). CDR3 nucleotide sequence: TGTGCCAGCAGCTTATCCGGGACAGGCCGATCTAACTATGGCTACACCTTC. This translates into CASSLSGTGRSNYGYTF.

DNA for the CDR3: TGTGCCAGCAGCTTAGGAGGAGATAACACTGAAGCTTTCTTT. Translating it yields CASSLGGDNTEAFF. The chain uses TRBV7-2 and TRBJ1-1; D unresolved. V dropped 1 base and J dropped 2 bases, with 8 bases sitting between them. Germline CDR1 SGHTA, CDR2 FQGNSA. This CDR3 is 14 amino acids long.